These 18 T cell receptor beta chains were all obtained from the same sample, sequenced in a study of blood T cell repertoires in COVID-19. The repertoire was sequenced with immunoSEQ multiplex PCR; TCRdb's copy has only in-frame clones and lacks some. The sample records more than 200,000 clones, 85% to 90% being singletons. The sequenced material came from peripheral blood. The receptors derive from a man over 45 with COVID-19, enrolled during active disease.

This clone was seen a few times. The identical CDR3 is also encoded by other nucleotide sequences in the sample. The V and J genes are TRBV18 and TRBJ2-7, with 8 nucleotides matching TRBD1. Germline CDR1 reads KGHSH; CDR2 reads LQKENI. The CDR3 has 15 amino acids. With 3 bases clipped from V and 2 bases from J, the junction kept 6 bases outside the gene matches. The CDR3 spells CASSPGQGETYEQYF. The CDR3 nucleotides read TGTGCCAGCTCACCCGGACAGGGAGAGACCTACGAGCAGTACTTC.

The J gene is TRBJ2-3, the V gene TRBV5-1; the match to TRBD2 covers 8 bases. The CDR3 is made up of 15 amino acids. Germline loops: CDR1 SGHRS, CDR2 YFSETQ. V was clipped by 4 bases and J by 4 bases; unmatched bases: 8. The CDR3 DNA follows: TGCGCCAGCAGCCCGGGGACGGGAGGGGCAGATACGCAGTATTTT. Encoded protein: CASSPGTGGADTQYF.

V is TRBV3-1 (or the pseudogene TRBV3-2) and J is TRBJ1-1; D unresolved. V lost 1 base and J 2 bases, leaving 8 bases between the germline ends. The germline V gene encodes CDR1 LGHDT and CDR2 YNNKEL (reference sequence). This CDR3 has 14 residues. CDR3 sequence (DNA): TGTGCCAGCAGCCAAGGACACCGTAACACTGAAGCTTTCTTT. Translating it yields CASSQGHRNTEAFF.

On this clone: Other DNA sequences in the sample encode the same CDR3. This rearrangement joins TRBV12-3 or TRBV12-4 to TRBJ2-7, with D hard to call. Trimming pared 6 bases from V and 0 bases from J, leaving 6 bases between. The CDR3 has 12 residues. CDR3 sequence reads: CASRGGSYEQYF. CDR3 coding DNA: TGTGCCAGCAGAGGCGGCTCCTACGAGCAGTACTTC.

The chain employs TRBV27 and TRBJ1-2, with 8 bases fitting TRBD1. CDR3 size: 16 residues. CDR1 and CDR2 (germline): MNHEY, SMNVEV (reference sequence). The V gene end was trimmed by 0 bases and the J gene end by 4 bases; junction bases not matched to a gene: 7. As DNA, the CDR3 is TGTGCCAGCAGTTTATCGAGCCCAGGGGGCCTCTATGGCTACACCTTC. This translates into CASSLSSPGGLYGYTF.

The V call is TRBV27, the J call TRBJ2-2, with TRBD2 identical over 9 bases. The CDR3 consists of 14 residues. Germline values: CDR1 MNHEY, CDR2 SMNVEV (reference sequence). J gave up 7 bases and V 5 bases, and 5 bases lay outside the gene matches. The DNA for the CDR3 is TGTGCCAGCAGTCTAGCGGGGCGGGGCGGGGAGCTGTTTTTT. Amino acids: CASSLAGRGGELFF.

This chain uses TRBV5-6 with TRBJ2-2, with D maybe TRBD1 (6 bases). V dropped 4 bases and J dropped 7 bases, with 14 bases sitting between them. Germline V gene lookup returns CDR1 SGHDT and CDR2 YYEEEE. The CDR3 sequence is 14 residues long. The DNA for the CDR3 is TGTGCCAGCAGCCATCCCAGGGGCGGCGGGGAGCTGTTTTTT. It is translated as CASSHPRGGGELFF.

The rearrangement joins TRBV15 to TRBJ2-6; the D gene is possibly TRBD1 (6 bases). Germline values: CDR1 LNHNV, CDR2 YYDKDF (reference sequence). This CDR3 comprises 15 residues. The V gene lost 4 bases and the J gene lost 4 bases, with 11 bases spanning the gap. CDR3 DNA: TGTGCCACCAGCATCACAGGGAGCGGGGCCAACGTCCTGACTTTC. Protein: CATSITGSGANVLTF.

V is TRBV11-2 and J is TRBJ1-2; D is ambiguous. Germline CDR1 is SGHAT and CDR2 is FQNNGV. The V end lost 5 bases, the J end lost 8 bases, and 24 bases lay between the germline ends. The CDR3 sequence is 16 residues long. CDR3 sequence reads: CASSVPAASGVGGYTF. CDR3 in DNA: TGTGCCAGCAGCGTACCAGCGGCAAGCGGGGTGGGAGGCTACACCTTC.

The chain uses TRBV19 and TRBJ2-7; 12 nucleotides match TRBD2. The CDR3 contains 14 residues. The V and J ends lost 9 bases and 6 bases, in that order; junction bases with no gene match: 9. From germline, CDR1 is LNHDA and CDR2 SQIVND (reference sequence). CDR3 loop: CASSGTSGSGEQYF. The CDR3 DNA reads TGTGCCAGCTCCGGGACTAGCGGGTCCGGCGAGCAGTACTTC. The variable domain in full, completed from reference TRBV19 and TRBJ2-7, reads DGGITQSPKYLFRKEGQNVTLSCEQNLNHDAMYWYRQDPGQGLRLIYYSQIVNDFQKGDIAEGYSVSREKKESFPLTVTSAQKNPTAFYLCASSGTSGSGEQYFGPGTRLTVT.

This CDR3 reads CASSVAGGPYNEQFF. DNA of the CDR3: TGTGCCAGCAGCGTAGCGGGAGGGCCCTACAATGAGCAGTTCTTC. The chain uses TRBV9 and TRBJ2-1; 8 positions agree with TRBD2. CDR3 length: 15 amino acids. Germline V CDR1 and CDR2: SGDLS, YYNGEE. The trim removed 0 bases at V and 2 bases at J, leaving 1 base unmatched.

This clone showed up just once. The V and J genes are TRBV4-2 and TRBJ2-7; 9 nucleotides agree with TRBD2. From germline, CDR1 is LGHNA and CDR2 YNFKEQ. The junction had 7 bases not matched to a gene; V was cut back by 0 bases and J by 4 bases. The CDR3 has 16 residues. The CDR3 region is CASSQESGLALYEQYF. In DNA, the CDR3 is TGTGCCAGCAGCCAAGAGTCGGGACTAGCCTTATACGAGCAGTACTTC.

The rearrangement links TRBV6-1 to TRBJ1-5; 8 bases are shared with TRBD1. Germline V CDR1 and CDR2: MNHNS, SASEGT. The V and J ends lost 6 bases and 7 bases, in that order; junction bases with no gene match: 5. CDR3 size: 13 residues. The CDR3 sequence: CASSLPGGQPQHF. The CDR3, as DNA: TGTGCCAGCAGCCTGCCAGGGGGCCAGCCCCAGCATTTT.

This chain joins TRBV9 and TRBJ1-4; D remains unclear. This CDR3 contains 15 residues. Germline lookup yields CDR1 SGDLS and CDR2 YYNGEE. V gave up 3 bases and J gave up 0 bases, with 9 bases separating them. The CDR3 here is CASSERPATNEKLFF. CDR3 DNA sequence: TGTGCCAGCAGCGAGAGGCCCGCAACTAATGAAAAACTGTTTTTT.

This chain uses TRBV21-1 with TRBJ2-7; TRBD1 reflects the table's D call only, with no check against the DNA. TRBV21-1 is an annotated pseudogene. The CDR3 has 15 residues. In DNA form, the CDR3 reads TGTGCCAGCAGCATGCAACAGAAATCCTCCTACGAGCAGTACTTC. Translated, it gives CASSMQQKSSYEQYF.

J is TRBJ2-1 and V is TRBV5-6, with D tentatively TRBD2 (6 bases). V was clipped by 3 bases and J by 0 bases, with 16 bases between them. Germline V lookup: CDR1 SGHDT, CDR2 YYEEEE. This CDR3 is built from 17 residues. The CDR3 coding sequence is TGTGCCAGCAGCTCGAGACTGGGGGGAGGCTCCTACAATGAGCAGTTCTTC. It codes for CASSSRLGGGSYNEQFF.

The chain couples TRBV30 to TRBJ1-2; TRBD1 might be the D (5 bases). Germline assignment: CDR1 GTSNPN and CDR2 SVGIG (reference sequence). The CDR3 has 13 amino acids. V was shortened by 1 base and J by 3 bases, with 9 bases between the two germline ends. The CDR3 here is CAWSAGFDYGYTF. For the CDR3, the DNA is TGTGCCTGGAGTGCAGGGTTTGACTATGGCTACACCTTC.

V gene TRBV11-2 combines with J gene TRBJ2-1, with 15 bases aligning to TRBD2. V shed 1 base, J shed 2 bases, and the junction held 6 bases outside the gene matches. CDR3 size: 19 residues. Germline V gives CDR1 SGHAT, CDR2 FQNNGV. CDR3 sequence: CASSLVRTSGRAAYNEQFF. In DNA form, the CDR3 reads TGTGCCAGCAGCTTAGTAAGGACTAGCGGGAGGGCTGCCTACAATGAGCAGTTCTTC.